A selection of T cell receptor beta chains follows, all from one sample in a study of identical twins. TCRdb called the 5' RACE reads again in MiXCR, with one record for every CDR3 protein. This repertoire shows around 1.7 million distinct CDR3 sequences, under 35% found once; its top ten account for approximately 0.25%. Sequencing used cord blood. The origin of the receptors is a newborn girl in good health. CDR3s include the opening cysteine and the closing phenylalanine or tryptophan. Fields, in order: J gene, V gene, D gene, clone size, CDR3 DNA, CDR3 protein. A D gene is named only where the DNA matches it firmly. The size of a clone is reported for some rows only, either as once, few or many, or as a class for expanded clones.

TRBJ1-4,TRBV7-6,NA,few,TGTGCCAGCAGCTTAACCGGGACAACAACTAATGAAAAACTGTTTTTT,CASSLTGTTTNEKLFF
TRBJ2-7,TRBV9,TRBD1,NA,TGTGCCAGCAGCGTAGGGGACAGGATAACCTACGAGCAGTACTTC,CASSVGDRITYEQYF
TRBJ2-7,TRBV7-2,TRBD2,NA,TGTGCCAGCAGCCAGACTAGCGGGATGAATGAGCAGTACTTC,CASSQTSGMNEQYF
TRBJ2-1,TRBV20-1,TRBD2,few,TGCAGTGCTATACCGGGACTAGACAATGAGCAGTTCTTC,CSAIPGLDNEQFF
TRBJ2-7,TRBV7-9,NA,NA,TGTGCCAGCAGCCCCGGAGATGGGGGGGCGAACTACAATGAGCAGTACTTC,CASSPGDGGANYNEQYF
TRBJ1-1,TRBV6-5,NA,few,TGTGCCAGCAGTTACCTCTTCGAACGGATGAACACTGAAGCTTTCTTT,CASSYLFERMNTEAFF
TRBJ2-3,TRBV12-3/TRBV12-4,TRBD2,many,TGTGCCAGCAGTTCACGGACTAGCGGGGAAGTAAGCACAGATACGCAGTATTTT,CASSSRTSGEVSTDTQYF
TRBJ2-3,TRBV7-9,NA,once,TGTGCCAGCAGCTTTCAAGCCGGAGACAGCACAGATACGCAGTATTTT,CASSFQAGDSTDTQYF
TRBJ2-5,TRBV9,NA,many,TGTGCCAGCAGCGTAGGACTAGACAACTTCGAGACCCAGTACTTC,CASSVGLDNFETQYF
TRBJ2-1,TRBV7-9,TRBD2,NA,TGTGCCAGCAGCCCCTTAGTAGCGGGAGGGCCGGTCTACAATGAGCACTTCTTC,CASSPLVAGGPVYNEHFF
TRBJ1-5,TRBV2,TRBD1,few,TGTGCCAGCAGCGACGACAGGGGGGACAATCAGCCCCAGCATTTT,CASSDDRGDNQPQHF
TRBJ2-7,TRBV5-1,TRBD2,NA,TGCGCCAGCAGCTTGGCCGGCGGGAGGGCCGGCGACGAGCAGTACTTC,CASSLAGGRAGDEQYF
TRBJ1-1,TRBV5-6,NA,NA,TGTGCCAGCAGCTTTTTACGGAACACTGAAGCTTTCTTT,CASSFLRNTEAFF
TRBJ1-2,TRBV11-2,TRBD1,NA,TGTGCCAGCAGCTTGCTAGGACAGGGGAAAGATGGCTACACCTTC,CASSLLGQGKDGYTF
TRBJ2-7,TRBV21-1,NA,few,TGTGCCAGCAGCAAAGGGCGAACCGTCTACGAGCAGTACTTC,CASSKGRTVYEQYF
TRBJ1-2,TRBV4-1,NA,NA,TGCGCCAGCAGCTACACGGACAGCTCGACCCTCTATGGCTACACCTTC,CASSYTDSSTLYGYTF
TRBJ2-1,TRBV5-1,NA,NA,TGCGCCAGCAGCCCGGGGGTTGTCCCCTACAATGAGCAGTTCTTC,CASSPGVVPYNEQFF
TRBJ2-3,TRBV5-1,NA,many,TGCGCCAGCAGCCACCGTTCCCCTTTCACAGATACGCAGTATTTT,CASSHRSPFTDTQYF
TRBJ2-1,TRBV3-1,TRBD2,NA,TGTGCCAGCAGCCAAGGCCGCCGGACTAGCGTGAAAATCAATGAGCAGTTCTTC,CASSQGRRTSVKINEQFF
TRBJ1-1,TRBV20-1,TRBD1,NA,TGCAGTGCTAGAGTAAGGACAGGGGCCACTGAAGCTTTCTTT,CSARVRTGATEAFF
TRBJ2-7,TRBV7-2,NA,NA,TGTGCCAGCAGCCCTCCCAACAGGGCGCCCTACGAGCAGTACTTC,CASSPPNRAPYEQYF
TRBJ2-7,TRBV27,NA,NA,TGTGCCAGCAGTTTATGTCGACACACCCGCTCCTACGAGCAGTGCTTC,CASSLCRHTRSYEQCF
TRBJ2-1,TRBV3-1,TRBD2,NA,TGTGCCAGCAGCCTCGGGCGGGAGTCCTACAATGAGCAGTTCTTC,CASSLGRESYNEQFF
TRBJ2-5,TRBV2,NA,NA,TGTGCCAGCTCTAGCGAGCAAGAGACCCAGTACTTC,CASSSEQETQYF
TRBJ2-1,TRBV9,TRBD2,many,TGTGCCAGCAGCACAAACCGACTAGCGGGGGGATACAATGAGCAGTTCTTC,CASSTNRLAGGYNEQFF
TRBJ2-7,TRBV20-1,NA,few,TGCAGTGCTAGAGTGACTAGGCACTACGAGCAGTACTTC,CSARVTRHYEQYF
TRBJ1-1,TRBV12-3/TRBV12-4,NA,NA,TGTGCCAGCAGTCCCCTCGCCTCGTACACTGAAGCTTTCTTT,CASSPLASYTEAFF
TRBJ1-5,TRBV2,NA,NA,TGTGCCAGCGCAGGGGAAACCAATCAGCCCCAGCATTTT,CASAGETNQPQHF
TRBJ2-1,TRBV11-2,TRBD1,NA,TGTGCCAGCAGCGGCGTACAGGGGCCCTACAATGAGCAGTTCTTC,CASSGVQGPYNEQFF
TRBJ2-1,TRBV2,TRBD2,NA,TGTGCCAGCAGTAGACCCCTACTAGCGGGGGGCTCCACGGCATACAATGAGCAGTTCTTC,CASSRPLLAGGSTAYNEQFF
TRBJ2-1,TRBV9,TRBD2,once,TGTGCCAGCAGCGAACAGAGCGGGGGCTCTGAGCAGTTCTTC,CASSEQSGGSEQFF
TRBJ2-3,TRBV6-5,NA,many,TGTGCCAGCAGTTATTTCGGCACAGATACGCAGTATTTT,CASSYFGTDTQYF
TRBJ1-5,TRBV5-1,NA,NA,TGCGCCAGCAGCTTGACCCCCTTGTACTACCCTTCGGAACCCCAGCATTTT,CASSLTPLYYPSEPQHF
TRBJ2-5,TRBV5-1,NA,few,TGCGCCAGCAGCCCTTCGTGGAGGGCCAAAACTCAAGAGACCCAGTACTTC,CASSPSWRAKTQETQYF
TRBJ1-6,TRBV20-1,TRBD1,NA,TGCAGTGCTCTCCAGGGGGTTAATTCACCCCTCCACTTT,CSALQGVNSPLHF
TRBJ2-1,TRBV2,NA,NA,TGTGCCAGCTCCTATCAGAAGGGGAGGTCACACAATGAGCAGTTCTTC,CASSYQKGRSHNEQFF
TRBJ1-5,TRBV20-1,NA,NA,TGCAGTGCTAGTCCCAGGGGCAGCAATCAGCCCCAGCATTTT,CSASPRGSNQPQHF
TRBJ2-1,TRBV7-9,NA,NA,TGTGCCAGCAGCTTAGGGTTCTTC,CASSLGFF
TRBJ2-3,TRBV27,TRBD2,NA,TGTGCCAGCAGTCTCCGCCTCCGACTAGCGGAAAGGGATTCTAGCACAGATACGCAGTATTTT,CASSLRLRLAERDSSTDTQYF
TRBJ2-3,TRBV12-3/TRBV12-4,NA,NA,TGTGCCAGCAGTTGGACACCAGATACGCAGTATTTT,CASSWTPDTQYF
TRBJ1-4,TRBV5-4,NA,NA,TGTGCCAGCAGCTCGGGGAGCTCAACTAATGAAAAACTGTTTTTT,CASSSGSSTNEKLFF
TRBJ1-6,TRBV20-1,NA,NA,TGCAGTGCTAGTTCCCAAAACGGCTGGGATTTCAGTTCACCCCTCCACTTT,CSASSQNGWDFSSPLHF
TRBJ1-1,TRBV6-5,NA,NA,TGTGCCAGCAGTGACGACAGGTTGAACACTGAAGCTTTCTTT,CASSDDRLNTEAFF
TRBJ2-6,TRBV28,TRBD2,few,TGTGCCAGCAGGACTAGCGGGACTGGGGCCAACGTCCTGACTTTC,CASRTSGTGANVLTF
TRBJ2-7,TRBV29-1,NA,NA,TGCAGCGTTGCTTTGGTGGGGCGTATCCACGAGCAGTACTTC,CSVALVGRIHEQYF
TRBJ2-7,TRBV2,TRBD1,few,TGTGCCAGCAGTGAAGGTCGGACAGGGGGGATCTACGAGCAGTACTTC,CASSEGRTGGIYEQYF
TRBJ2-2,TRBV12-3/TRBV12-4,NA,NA,TGTGCCAGCAGTTTTCCTGCCGCGAACACCGGGGAGCTGTTTTTT,CASSFPAANTGELFF
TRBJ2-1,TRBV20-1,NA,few,TGCAGTGCTAGAGAAAGGGGGAGATCCCCCAATGAGCAGTTCTTC,CSARERGRSPNEQFF
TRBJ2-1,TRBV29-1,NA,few,TGCAGCGTTGAAGGTTTCAGGGAAAATTACAATGAGCAGTTCTTC,CSVEGFRENYNEQFF
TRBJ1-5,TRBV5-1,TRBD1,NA,TGCGTCAGCAGCCAACAGGGGGCTCAGCCCCAGCATTTT,CVSSQQGAQPQHF
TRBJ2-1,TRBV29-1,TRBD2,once,TGCAGCGTTGAGTACGGGAGGCTCTACAATGAGCAGTTCTTC,CSVEYGRLYNEQFF
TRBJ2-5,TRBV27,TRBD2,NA,TGTGCCAGACCCTGGGAGGGCCAAGAGACCCAGTACTTC,CARPWEGQETQYF
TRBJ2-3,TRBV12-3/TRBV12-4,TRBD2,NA,TGTGCCAGCAGCATTGGACTAGCGGGACGCGCAGATACGCAGTATTTT,CASSIGLAGRADTQYF
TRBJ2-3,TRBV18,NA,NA,TGTGCCAGCTCACCACCAGGACGAGGGGTTGAAGATACGCAGTATTTT,CASSPPGRGVEDTQYF
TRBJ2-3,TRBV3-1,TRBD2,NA,TGTGCCAGCAGCGTACTAGCGGGAGGGCCAAAAGATACGCAGTATTTT,CASSVLAGGPKDTQYF
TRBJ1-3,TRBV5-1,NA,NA,TGCGCCAGCAGCTTGGCCAGGTCCGGAAACACCATATATTTT,CASSLARSGNTIYF
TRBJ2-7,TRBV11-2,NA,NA,TGTGCCAGCAGCTCCCACCTCGGGACGCCGACCTACGAGCAGTACTTC,CASSSHLGTPTYEQYF
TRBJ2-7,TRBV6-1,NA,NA,TGTGCCAGCACCCACGAGGGGGGCCCTTACGAGCAGTACTTC,CASTHEGGPYEQYF